The 7 T cell receptor beta chains below all came from one sample that was sequenced in a study of CXCR3-negative and CXCR3-positive naive CD8 T cells. All TRB cDNA libraries came from 5' RACE performed with UMI labels. From its re-call of the 5' RACE reads, TCRdb lists each CDR3 protein once, without DNA. The sample holds about 130,000 distinct CDR3 sequences. The specimen sequenced was naive CXCR3- CD8+ T cells from blood. Subset here: CD45RO-CCR7+CD27+CD95- naive CD8+ T cells lacking CXCR3 (TNR3-). Every receptor here comes from a human donor in good health. Some clones in this sample may be carry-over from other donors' samples.

The chain links TRBV12-5 to TRBJ2-3. Per germline, CDR1 LGHNT and CDR2 FRNRAP. CDR3 length equals 15 residues. CDR3 region: CASGLDWSHTDTQYF.

The chain joins TRBV29-1 to TRBJ2-7. The length of the CDR3 is 14 residues. Germline CDR1 and CDR2: SQVTM and ANQGSEA. CDR3 protein: CSVGASVSGNEQYF.

The rearrangement uses TRBV20-1 and TRBJ1-2. Germline assignment: CDR1 DFQATT and CDR2 SNEGSKA (reference sequence). CDR3 size: 17 residues. CDR3 region: CSARNRVWDNGDYGYTF.

The V call is TRBV29-1, the J call TRBJ2-1; absent DNA, TCRdb's TRBD2 call cannot be checked. The CDR3 totals 11 residues. In germline, CDR1 is SQVTM, CDR2 ANQGSEA. The chain's CDR3 is CRAETMGGGFF.

The J gene is TRBJ2-7, the V gene TRBV19; TCRdb's D gene call, TRBD1, goes unchecked for lack of DNA. Germline assignment: CDR1 LNHDA and CDR2 SQIVND (reference sequence). This CDR3 spans 15 amino acids. CDR3: CASSSARAASYEQYF.

The CDR3 reads CASSLRQASYEQYF. This chain connects TRBV7-8 to TRBJ2-7. Germline-derived CDR1 and CDR2 are SGHVS and FQNEAQ. The CDR3 is 14 residues long.

V and J are TRBV5-5 and TRBJ2-5; TCRdb reports TRBD1, a call that lacks DNA to check it against. Per the germline V gene, CDR1 is SGHKS and CDR2 is YYEKEE (reference sequence). The CDR3 sequence is 16 residues long. The CDR3 here is CASSAVGAGLDETQYF.